This passage covers 9 T cell receptor beta chains from one sample sequenced in a study of T cell repertoires in cytomegalovirus infection. TCRdb processed the reads anew with MiXCR; each CDR3 protein has one entry. The table has about 180,000 distinct CDR3 sequences, about a sixth seen once; the top ten hold under 30%. The sequencing input was CD8+ T cells from PBMCs. The source of these receptors is a human donor in good health (CMV status not recorded). Some clones in this sample may be carry-over from other donors' samples.

By proportion, this clonotype is medium-sized (0.01 to 0.1%). The CDR3 loop is CASSPGQGADTQYF. The CDR3 DNA sequence: TGTGCCAGCAGCCCTGGACAGGGGGCCGATACGCAGTATTTT. The chain recombines TRBV6-2 or TRBV6-3 with TRBJ2-3, with 11 bases identical to TRBD1. In germline, CDR1 is MNHEY, CDR2 SVGEGT. This CDR3 is 14 amino acids long. Trimming at V came to 6 bases and at J to 6 bases, leaving 5 bases not matched to a gene.

This clonotype was counted between two and nine times. The V call is TRBV7-8, the J call TRBJ1-1, with a possible D match to TRBD1 (5 bases). V lost 2 bases to trimming and J lost 0 bases, with 16 bases between them. The germline V gene has CDR1 SGHVS and CDR2 FQNEAQ. CDR3 length: 17 amino acids. CDR3 loop: CASSLTDRGDMNTEAFF. CDR3 nucleotide sequence: TGTGCCAGCAGCTTAACTGACAGAGGGGATATGAACACTGAAGCTTTCTTT. Full variable domain (remainder filled in from reference TRBV7-8 and TRBJ1-1): GAGVSQSPRYKVAKRGQDVALRCDPISGHVSLFWYQQALGQGPEFLTYFQNEAQLDKSGLPSDRFFAERPEGSVSTLKIQRTQQEDSAVYLCASSLTDRGDMNTEAFFGQGTRLTVV.

The chain joins TRBV7-9 to TRBJ1-4; D possibly corresponds to TRBD1 (5 bases). Germline CDR1 reads SEHNR; CDR2 reads FQNEAQ (reference sequence). The length of the CDR3 is 15 residues. Trimming took off 5 bases at V and 8 bases at J, with 18 bases between the two ends. The CDR3 DNA reads as TGTGCCAGCAGCCCCGGGACGGTCAAAAAGGAAAAACTGTTTTTT. Its translation is CASSPGTVKKEKLFF.

This chain connects TRBV12-3 or TRBV12-4 to TRBJ1-1; D is ambiguous. There are 15 residues in the CDR3. Trimming removed 6 bases at V and 3 bases at J, with 17 bases between. The CDR3 here is CASSPIPGRHTEAFF. The CDR3 DNA reads as TGTGCCAGCAGCCCTATTCCCGGTAGACACACTGAAGCTTTCTTT.

Only a few counts were recorded for this clonotype. The rearrangement uses TRBV5-6 and TRBJ1-2; no definite D call. Trimming removed 4 bases at V and 5 bases at J, with 12 bases between. Germline CDR1 is SGHDT and CDR2 is YYEEEE. The CDR3 runs 13 residues. DNA of the CDR3: TGTGCCAGCAGCCCCGCAGCCGTATATGGCTACACCTTC. This gives the protein CASSPAAVYGYTF.

This clonotype was counted only a few times. This sequence joins TRBV7-8 and TRBJ2-1; D possibly corresponds to TRBD1 (6 bases). The germline V gene has CDR1 SGHVS and CDR2 FQNEAQ. V shed 2 bases and J shed 7 bases, with 15 bases lying between them. The CDR3 loop spans 15 amino acids. The CDR3 DNA reads TGTGCCAGCAGCTTAAGGCAGGGGTCGGTGAATGAGCAGTTCTTC. It specifies CASSLRQGSVNEQFF.

A few counts support this clonotype. The chain carries TRBV6-1 and TRBJ2-3, with TRBD2 identical over 10 bases. Germline CDR1 is MNHNS and CDR2 is SASEGT. The ends lost 0 bases at V and 0 bases at J; junction bases unmatched: 6. The CDR3 is 18 residues long. The CDR3 loop is CASSEATSGVPSTDTQYF. CDR3 DNA: TGTGCCAGCAGTGAAGCCACTAGCGGGGTTCCTAGCACAGATACGCAGTATTTT.

This clonotype was observed at least ten times. The chain has TRBV7-2 and TRBJ2-3, with D possibly being TRBD2 (7 bases). V lost 1 base and J lost 4, with 9 bases in between. There are 14 residues in the CDR3. Germline CDR1 reads SGHTA; CDR2 reads FQGNSA. The CDR3 is CASSLGRGPDTQYF. As DNA, the CDR3 is TGTGCCAGCAGCTTAGGGCGGGGGCCAGATACGCAGTATTTT.

The chain has TRBV20-1 and TRBJ1-1; 9 positions match TRBD1. There are 16 residues in the CDR3. Germline CDR1 DFQATT, CDR2 SNEGSKA (reference sequence). Germline trimming cut 3 bases from V and 6 bases from J; bases unmatched to any gene: 14. Here the CDR3 reads CSARGLKTRDRAEAFF. The DNA of the CDR3 is TGCAGTGCTAGGGGATTAAAGACCCGGGACAGGGCTGAAGCTTTCTTT.